This T cell receptor (beta chain) was identified during a study of cytomegalovirus exposure and HLA in healthy donors (TCRdb year 2017). At the level of the whole study: In an earlier analysis of approximately 640 of the donors, 250 to 350 Gb of sequence data and 90 million to 120 million unique TCR beta sequences from about 179 million T cells were reported. The study used immunosequencing to profile the T cell repertoires of more than 650 subjects and linked those repertoires to cytomegalovirus serostatus. All discovery cohort repertoires had been generated using a single sequencing platform. The later analysis used no new phenotypic data to find candidate immune exposures, relying instead on TCR beta sequences and their occurrence across donors. To decide whether each TCR beta V gene segment behaved as functional or pseudogenic, an earlier analysis of some 600 of the donors relied on high-throughput TCR beta sequencing. In a later genetic analysis, genome-wide SNP genotypes for about three fifths of the roughly 670 donors were used, and that subset was treated as a discovery cohort. Besides the first cohort of some 670 subjects, a separate validation cohort made up of over a hundred different subjects was used. HLA typing included class I and class II loci at four-digit resolution. About 300 gigabases of sequencing data and 91 million or so unique TCR sequences made up an early release that covered approximately 650 HLA-typed donors. Typing coverage differed by locus: A, B, C, DRB1 and DQB1 were typed in roughly 620-630 donors, DQA1 in about 560, DPA1 in nearly 610, and DPB1 in around 490. Because of strong linkage in the cohort, a handful of DR-DQ haplotypes were treated as single units for association and clustering. To study patterns of TCR occurrence, a later analysis re-analyzed previously published TCR beta repertoires from several hundred donors and added high-resolution HLA genotyping. High-throughput TCR immunosequencing, statistical association of individual TCRs with disease status, and machine learning were combined to predict cytomegalovirus infection status. The genetic ancestry cluster associated with self-reported Caucasian donors included roughly 84% of the approximately 410 genotyped donors. The study was designed to test whether signatures of past pathogen exposure could be identified by cataloging public T cell receptors. Among almost 400 genotyped donors of the cohort, an average of approximately 230,000 unique TCR beta nucleotide sequences were sequenced per donor, 15% to 20% of them non-productive. Donor age, sex, ethnicity and CMV serostatus were collected together with the repertoire data.

Paper-wide results and their limitations: A cluster of highly shared sequence variants was judged likely to be a technical artifact of the sequencing pipeline. In an earlier analysis of 587 of the donors, most TCR beta V segments appeared in productive rearrangements about 87% or about 30% of the time, broadly matching IMGT annotations. According to a later analysis, parvovirus B19, influenza, CMV and Epstein-Barr virus appeared linked to several top co-occurrence clusters. Linkage disequilibrium might explain the correlated functional status among segregating V segments, but an unknown experimental factor could not be ruled out. CMV serostatus was the only immune exposure information available for the cohort. Assigning TCR associations to individual alleles was difficult when HLA alleles, especially DR and DQ, strongly co-occurred. In a later genetic analysis, fewer N-insertions in productive TCRs were reported among donors in an Asian-associated ancestry cluster than the roughly 710-donor mean. Because counts were too low, roughly 18 rarely observed V segments, including chromosome 9 orphons, were left out of the earlier analysis of about 620 of the donors. The study listed 150 to 200 TCR beta chains as associated with cytomegalovirus. In both the original and validation cohorts, the classifier was reported to diagnose cytomegalovirus status with high specificity and sensitivity. Roughly uniform sequencing depth across donors was assumed in presence/absence analyses, although this assumption may not hold. It was suggested by the authors that the approach could potentially be generalized to other disease states and immunological phenotypes. A later analysis associated about 16,000 TCR beta sequences with specific HLA alleles at a false discovery rate of 0.05. Most CMV-associated TCR beta chains appeared to be HLA-restricted in a later analysis, and the HLA associations seemed to be driven largely by CMV exposure. An association between a missense DCLRE1C variant and V-gene and J-gene trimming of TCR beta chains was found in a later genetic analysis and replicated in an independent cohort. In vitro tests confirmed that a few of the cytomegalovirus-associated TCR beta chains recognize cytomegalovirus antigens. In this cohort, only TCR beta chains were sequenced, and detectable features were limited by the absence of alpha or paired-chain data. In a later analysis, TCR association rates were found to vary across HLA loci, with the most associated TCRs seen for DRB1 alleles and the fewest for HLA-C alleles. In a later analysis, HLA-associated TCR beta chains were found to be more clonally expanded and to have lower generation probabilities than equally common non-associated chains. Because some donors lacked HLA typing at each locus, the association tests relied only on the typed subset. Most TCR sequences were observed very rarely across donors, whereas some public TCRs were present in many individuals. Some IMGT-functional V segments, including TRBV6-2 and TRBV6-3, could not be told apart with the 87-base-pair reads, so those segments were excluded. A further reported finding was that TCR beta sequences accurately predicted the HLA-A and HLA-B alleles for most subjects in the first cohort.

Inclusive of the bounding cysteine and phenylalanine, the CDR3 is 15 residues long. Left in the record is the CDR3 DNA by itself, 45 bases read in frame from the first base. From a lookup of the germline V gene, CDR1 and CDR2 are MNHEY and SVGAGI. Relative to germline, V is missing 6 bases and J is missing 4 bases, with 9 bases of the junction outside any gene match. The cohort consisted of approximately 690 healthy bone marrow donors. Cohort members were all nominally healthy when sampled, although unrecorded immune exposures were likely present. The donor was CMV seropositive and was included in the group of 250 to 350 seropositive cohort members. A peripheral blood sample was collected from each donor, and TCR beta sequencing was performed on peripheral blood mononuclear cells. The Qiagen DNeasy Blood Extraction Kit was used to extract genomic DNA from the blood cell samples. This clone occurred a few times. Its antigen remains undetermined. One base away there is no much larger clone; base qualities are not given.

Receptors were amplified or captured by the immunoSEQ multiplex PCR assay. The multiplex PCR relied on a mix of 60 forward primers for TCR Vbeta segments and 13 reverse primers for TCR Jbeta segments. The CDR3 region of rearranged TCR beta genes was amplified from genomic DNA by a multiplex PCR assay. On the Illumina HiSeq System, the amplified TCR beta libraries were sequenced as 87-base-pair reads. Per the source publication's procedure: A later analysis counted around 72 million unique TCR beta chains across the 650 to 700 repertoires, and 9.5 million to 11 million of these chains were shared by at least two donors. Raw reads were error-corrected and collapsed into unique sequences by a nearest-neighbor algorithm in which closely related sequences were merged to remove PCR and sequencing errors. Alignment of CDR3 sequences to IMGT reference sequences was used to assign V, D and J gene segments. For a sequence to be retained, a match of at least six nucleotides was required to both a V gene segment and a J gene segment. A rearrangement was called productive if the CDR3 had no stop codons and remained in frame with V and J, and every other rearrangement was called non-productive. CDR3 was defined by IMGT convention, running from the second conserved V-encoded cysteine to the conserved J-encoded phenylalanine. In an earlier analysis of around 570 of the donors, sequences lacking an unambiguous match to a single V gene segment were excluded. An earlier analysis of several hundred of the donors called V segments functional above 56.7% productive rearrangements and segregating when the between-donor standard deviation exceeded 5%. A statistical classification framework was built for diagnosing cytomegalovirus status from the catalog of TCR beta chain sequences. In a later analysis, V and J genes were assigned by comparing TCR nucleotide sequences against IMGT/GENE-DB human TR gene sequences. A later analysis assigned CDR3 sequences and most-parsimonious VDJ recombination scenarios with the TCRdist pipeline. A later analysis defined each TCR beta chain by its CDR3 amino acid sequence plus V-gene family, and excluded reads lacking a unique V-gene family. As a way to deal with suspected cross-contamination and a sequencing artifact, a later analysis dropped 592 nucleotide sequences that were highly shared and had low generation probability. In a later analysis, a clonal expansion index for each public chain was calculated from normalized within-repertoire ranks of inferred template counts. In a later analysis, generation probabilities were computed using a VDJ recombination model fitted to out-of-frame rearrangements, and the results were checked against IGoR. In a later analysis, TCR-TCR, TCR-HLA and TCR-CMV co-occurrence was scored with hypergeometric tests, and a repertoire-size bias correction was applied to TCR pairs. False discovery rates were estimated in a later analysis by permuting HLA or CMV assignments 20 times. In a later analysis, co-occurring TCRs were grouped with DBSCAN, and TCRdist sequence similarity was added when clustering was performed within HLA-allele-positive subsets. Co-occurrence clustering excluded repertoires with fewer than 30,000 or more than 120,000 public chains, plus five with anomalous nucleotide sharing. TCRdb retrieved this table from immuneACCESS and kept in-frame rearrangements only. Not all clones are present; in checked studies, unresolved V genes account for under half, and no reason is known for the remainder. D and trimming come from the DNA, and the V and J calls and clone size come from that table. Present in this sample are some 88,000 clones, 55% to 75% of which were seen just once. Around 15% of the sample rests with the top ten.

The chain employs TRBV6-5 and TRBJ2-7; a stretch of 10 junction bases matches TRBD1. The receptor's source is a woman aged 18-29 years in good health and CMV-seropositive. The source material was PBMCs. The DNA is TGTGCCAGCAGCTTGGGGGGACAGGGGAGGTACGAGCAGTACTTC. Translated, this gives CASSLGGQGRYEQYF.